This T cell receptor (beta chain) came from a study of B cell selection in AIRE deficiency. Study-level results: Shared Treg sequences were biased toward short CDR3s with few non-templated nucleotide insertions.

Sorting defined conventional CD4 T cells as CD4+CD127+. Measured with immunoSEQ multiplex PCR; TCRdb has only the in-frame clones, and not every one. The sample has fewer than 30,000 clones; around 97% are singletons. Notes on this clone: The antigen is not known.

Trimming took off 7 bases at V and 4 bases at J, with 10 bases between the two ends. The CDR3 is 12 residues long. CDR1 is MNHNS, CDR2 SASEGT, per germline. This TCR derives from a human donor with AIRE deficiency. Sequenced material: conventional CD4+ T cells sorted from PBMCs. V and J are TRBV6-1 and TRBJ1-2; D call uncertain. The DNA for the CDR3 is TGTGCCAGCATCAAGGGCAGCTATGGCTACACCTTC. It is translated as CASIKGSYGYTF.